Shown below are 27 T cell receptor beta chains from a single sample sequenced in a study of blood T cell repertoires in COVID-19. Repertoires were generated with immunoSEQ multiplex PCR, while TCRdb's copy carries only in-frame clones and drops some. The repertoire has about 440,000 clones, 75% to 90% of them found once; the top ten carry over 4%. Sequenced material: peripheral blood. The receptors here all came from a woman aged 25 to 39 with acute or convalescent COVID-19.

V and J are TRBV29-1 and TRBJ1-1; D unclear. Per germline, CDR1 SQVTM and CDR2 ANQGSEA. The CDR3 sequence is 15 residues long. Trimming stripped 7 bases from V and 0 bases from J, with 18 bases between. For the CDR3, the DNA is TGCAGCGGCAACGCGGTGTCGACGGTGAACACTGAAGCTTTCTTT. It codes for CSGNAVSTVNTEAFF.

V is TRBV3-1 (or the pseudogene TRBV3-2) and J is TRBJ2-7; TRBD2 matches at 7 bases. V gave up 4 bases and J gave up 2 bases; unmatched junction bases: 8. The CDR3 totals 15 residues. Germline loops: CDR1 LGHDT, CDR2 YNNKEL (reference sequence). CDR3 protein: CASSPTRDYPYEQYF. CDR3 nucleotide sequence: TGTGCCAGCAGCCCTACAAGGGACTACCCCTACGAGCAGTACTTC.

The chain employs TRBV19 and TRBJ2-1; TRBD2 agrees at 7 bases. The J segment lost 6 bases and the V segment lost 0 bases, leaving 8 bases of the junction unmatched. Germline CDR1 is LNHDA and CDR2 is SQIVND (reference sequence). The CDR3 consists of 16 residues. In DNA form, the CDR3 reads TGTGCCAGTAGTATAGACGACAGCGGGATGGGCAATGAGCAGTTCTTC. Its protein product is CASSIDDSGMGNEQFF.

Concerning this clone itself: This may stem from a read error, because a much larger clone lies one nucleotide away. The chain is built from TRBV6-5 and TRBJ1-1; D unresolved. With 2 bases removed from V and 1 base from J, the gap between germline ends came to 5 bases. Germline V lookup: CDR1 MNHEY, CDR2 SVGAGI. The CDR3 sequence is 13 residues long. CDR3 region: CASSYGENTEAFF. CDR3 bases: TGTGCCAGCAGTTACGGAGAGAACACTGAAGCTTTCTTT.

J is TRBJ2-3 and V is TRBV5-4, with 9 bases that match TRBD1. The CDR3 consists of 15 residues. After removal of 7 bases from V and 4 bases from J, the junction contained 10 bases not matched to a gene. The germline gives CDR1 SGHNT, CDR2 YYREEE (reference sequence). Here the CDR3 reads CASGLRDRVPDTQYF. DNA for the CDR3: TGTGCCAGCGGACTCCGGGACAGGGTCCCAGATACGCAGTATTTT.

This chain links TRBV28 with TRBJ2-2; weak D call: TRBD1 (6 bases). Germline CDR1 is MDHEN and CDR2 is SYDVKM. Trimming removed 6 bases at V and 2 bases at J, with 13 bases between. This CDR3 region has 15 residues. The CDR3: CASSQPGANTGELFF. The DNA of the CDR3 is TGTGCCAGCAGCCAACCAGGGGCAAACACCGGGGAGCTGTTTTTT.

V gene TRBV21-1 combines with J gene TRBJ2-4; the table's D call, TRBD1, was not checked against the DNA. TRBV21-1 counts as a pseudogene. CDR3 length equals 15 residues. The CDR3: CASSKESQDKNIQYF. CDR3 bases: TGTGCCAGCAGCAAGGAGTCACAGGACAAAAACATTCAGTACTTC.

This clone occurred once. The chain recombines TRBV5-1 with TRBJ2-3; 10 bases line up with TRBD2. V was clipped by 0 bases and J by 7 bases; unmatched bases: 8. This CDR3 is 16 amino acids long. Germline values: CDR1 SGHRS, CDR2 YFSETQ. As DNA, the CDR3 is TGCGCCAGCAGCTTGGAGCCTAGCGGGGGTTCAAATACGCAGTATTTT. The encoded protein is CASSLEPSGGSNTQYF.

Note on this clone: Sequence at one end of the junction differs from germline and may be a read error. The chain employs TRBV5-5 and TRBJ2-1, with D possibly matching TRBD2 (5 bases). CDR3 length: 14 amino acids. Germline V gene data show CDR1 as SGHKS and CDR2 as YYEKEE (reference sequence). The CDR3 DNA reads as TGTGCCACCAGCCCGGGGATCTCCTACAATGAGCAGTTCTTC. Amino acid sequence: CATSPGISYNEQFF.

This chain joins TRBV30 and TRBJ2-1; perhaps TRBD2 as D (5 bases). This CDR3 comprises 14 residues. V was trimmed by 3 bases and J by 6 bases, leaving 15 bases between them. Germline assignment: CDR1 GTSNPN and CDR2 SVGIG (reference sequence). CDR3 in DNA: TGTGCCTGGAGCCGGAGGAGAGCCGCCAATGAGCAGTTCTTC. Translated, it gives CAWSRRRAANEQFF. Variable domain in full (rest from reference TRBV30 and TRBJ2-1): SQTIHQWPATLVQPVGSPLSLECTVEGTSNPNLYWYRQAAGRGLQLLFYSVGIGQISSEVPQNLSASRPQDRQFILSSKKLLLSDSGFYLCAWSRRRAANEQFFGPGTRLTVL.

J is TRBJ2-7 and V is TRBV30; 7 bases line up with TRBD2. This CDR3 has 13 residues. J gave up 5 bases and V 3 bases, and 7 bases lay outside the gene matches. Germline CDR1 reads GTSNPN; CDR2 reads SVGIG (reference sequence). The CDR3 protein is CAWRRYGLDEQYF. In DNA, the CDR3 is TGTGCCTGGAGGAGGTATGGACTAGACGAGCAGTACTTC.

The chain combines TRBV19 with TRBJ1-5, with D perhaps matching TRBD1 (6 bases). The germline V gene encodes CDR1 LNHDA and CDR2 SQIVND (reference sequence). The CDR3 sequence is 16 residues long. Trimming removed 1 base from V and 5 bases from J, with 15 bases in between. CDR3 region: CASSIAVGTGYQPQHF. CDR3 nucleotide sequence: TGTGCCAGTAGTATAGCCGTGGGAACAGGGTATCAGCCCCAGCATTTT.

The chain combines TRBV5-4 with TRBJ1-2, with D perhaps TRBD1 (6 bases). The CDR3 runs 16 residues. V was clipped by 2 bases and J by 8 bases, with 22 bases between them. The germline V gene encodes CDR1 SGHNT and CDR2 YYREEE (reference sequence). The CDR3 DNA is TGTGCCAGCAGCTTAAGGGAAACAGGGAACCTCTACGGCTACACCTTC. Encoded protein: CASSLRETGNLYGYTF.

J is TRBJ2-1 and V is TRBV9; the D gene is possibly TRBD1 (6 bases). Trimming pared 0 bases from V and 7 bases from J, leaving 14 bases between. Germline V gives CDR1 SGDLS, CDR2 YYNGEE. The CDR3 covers 15 residues. CDR3 in DNA: TGTGCCAGCAGCGTAGATCAGGGGAGAAGAAATGAGCAGTTCTTC. As protein: CASSVDQGRRNEQFF.

This CDR3 reads CAIGGSGGGNQPQHF. DNA for the CDR3: TGTGCCATCGGAGGCTCGGGGGGCGGGAATCAGCCCCAGCATTTT. This sequence joins TRBV10-3 and TRBJ1-5; a possible D gene is TRBD1 (6 bases). The V end lost 8 bases, the J end lost 4 bases, and 18 bases lay between the germline ends. The CDR3 contains 15 residues. Germline CDR1 is ENHRY and CDR2 is SYGVKD.

This rearrangement joins TRBV6-5 to TRBJ1-2, with TRBD1 matching over 8 bases. V dropped 2 bases and J dropped 4; count of bases not matched to a gene: 9. This CDR3 contains 16 residues. Germline V gene data show CDR1 as MNHEY and CDR2 as SVGAGI. The CDR3 DNA reads TGTGCCAGCAGTTACACCTTCAGGGGGCGTAGCTATGGCTACACCTTC. Residues: CASSYTFRGRSYGYTF.

The CDR3 nucleotides are TGCGCCAGCAGCGCGGTCGGTCGTGAGACCCAGTACTTC. Translating it yields CASSAVGRETQYF. The chain is built from TRBV5-1 and TRBJ2-5; D unresolved. CDR1 and CDR2 from the germline V gene are SGHRS and YFSETQ. V was pared by 4 bases and J by 5 bases, with 12 bases between. The CDR3 has 13 residues.

In this sample, this clone turned up many times. The V call is TRBV5-1, the J call TRBJ2-2; 8 bases line up with TRBD2. The length of the CDR3 is 16 residues. Germline CDR1 is SGHRS and CDR2 is YFSETQ. V trimming: 4 bases; J trimming: 5 bases; junction bases outside the gene matches: 10. This CDR3 is CASSDPRGGVTGELFF. The CDR3 DNA follows: TGCGCCAGCAGCGACCCCCGGGGGGGGGTGACCGGGGAGCTGTTTTTT.

This chain links TRBV3-1 (or the pseudogene TRBV3-2) with TRBJ1-6; D ambiguous. V dropped 2 bases and J dropped 9 bases, with 26 bases sitting between them. Germline-derived CDR1 and CDR2 are LGHDT and YNNKEL (reference sequence). The CDR3 covers 19 residues. The CDR3: CASSQILRRVPGDGSPLHF. The CDR3 coding sequence is TGTGCCAGCAGCCAAATCCTTAGGCGGGTTCCCGGGGATGGTTCACCCCTCCACTTT.

This sequence joins TRBV5-8 and TRBJ1-1; no firm D call. CDR1 is SGHTS and CDR2 is YDEGEE in the germline V gene. The CDR3 contains 11 residues. The ends were cut back, 6 bases at V and 8 bases at J, with 11 bases in the middle. The CDR3 is CASTHSSEAFF. The DNA of the CDR3 is TGTGCCAGCACCCACTCATCCGAAGCTTTCTTT. The variable domain in full, with the rest retrieved from reference TRBV5-8 and TRBJ1-1, is EAGVTQSPTHLIKTRGQQATLRCSPISGHTSVYWYQQALGLGLQFLLWYDEGEERNRGNFPPRFSGRQFPNYSSELNVNALELEDSALYLCASTHSSEAFFGQGTRLTVV.

This clone showed up just once. V is TRBV6-6 and J is TRBJ2-1; 13 nucleotides align to TRBD2. CDR3 size: 15 residues. Per germline, CDR1 MNHNY and CDR2 SVGAGI (reference sequence). The J segment lost 9 bases and the V segment lost 6 bases, leaving 8 bases of the junction unmatched. The CDR3: CASSLLAGGSSEQFF. CDR3 in DNA: TGTGCCAGCAGCCTACTAGCGGGGGGGTCAAGTGAGCAGTTCTTC.

This chain joins TRBV9 and TRBJ2-3, with D possibly TRBD2 on 7 matching bases. CDR3 length: 17 amino acids. In germline, CDR1 is SGDLS, CDR2 YYNGEE. Deletions cut 0 bases from V and 2 bases from J, with 16 bases between. CDR3 DNA sequence: TGTGCCAGCAGCGTAGGGATCCGGGGGGCGAACACAGATACGCAGTATTTT. This translates into CASSVGIRGANTDTQYF.

In its sample, this clone was seen once. V usage is TRBV10-3 and J usage is TRBJ1-2; TRBD1 matches 9 bases. The CDR3 has 14 residues. J gave up 2 bases and V 7 bases, and 5 bases lay outside the gene matches. Per the germline V gene, CDR1 is ENHRY and CDR2 is SYGVKD. The CDR3 spells CAINTGGLNYGYTF. CDR3 nucleotides: TGTGCCATCAATACAGGGGGCCTCAACTATGGCTACACCTTC.

A single count supports this clone. The V call is TRBV6-6, the J call TRBJ2-3, with TRBD2 matching 11 bases. This CDR3 comprises 18 residues. V lost 5 bases and J lost 6; bases outside the gene matches: 16. From germline, CDR1 is MNHNY and CDR2 SVGAGI (reference sequence). CDR3 residues: CASSPGTSGRTSHDTQYF. The CDR3 DNA reads TGTGCCAGCAGTCCCGGGACTAGCGGTAGAACTTCCCATGATACGCAGTATTTT.

This chain links TRBV5-1 with TRBJ1-6; 7 nucleotides agree with TRBD1. Germline CDR1 SGHRS, CDR2 YFSETQ. The V gene end was trimmed by 2 bases and the J gene end by 3 bases; junction bases not matched to a gene: 2. CDR3 length equals 15 residues. CDR3 loop: CASSFAGGYNSPLHF. CDR3 sequence (DNA): TGCGCCAGCAGCTTTGCAGGGGGCTATAATTCACCCCTCCACTTT.

V usage is TRBV9 and J usage is TRBJ1-2; D may be TRBD1 (5 bases). V shed 0 bases and J shed 3 bases, with 9 bases lying between them. Germline-derived CDR1 and CDR2 are SGDLS and YYNGEE. The CDR3 is 14 residues long. As DNA, the CDR3 is TGTGCCAGCAGCGTAGAGGCGGGGCACTATGGCTACACCTTC. Amino acid sequence: CASSVEAGHYGYTF.

This chain links TRBV6-1 with TRBJ2-7; 12 bases fit TRBD1. Germline CDR1 and CDR2: MNHNS and SASEGT. J was trimmed by 0 bases and V by 3 bases; bases with no gene match: 9. This CDR3 contains 18 residues. The CDR3 nucleotides are TGTGCCAGCAGTGACGGGACAGGGGGCATGAGGACCTCCTACGAGCAGTACTTC. It is translated as CASSDGTGGMRTSYEQYF.